This TCR beta chain derives from a study of blood T cell repertoires in COVID-19. On the study more broadly: The United States, Italy and Spain were the sources of the acute and convalescent COVID-19 samples.

The protocol was immunoSEQ multiplex PCR, while the TCRdb copy is restricted to in-frame clones and leaves out a portion. The data hold around 250,000 clones, with 80% to 90% observed a single time. With V trimmed by 6 bases and J by 3 bases, 8 bases remained unmatched. CDR3 size: 15 residues. Germline V gives CDR1 MNHEY, CDR2 SVGAGI. Participants had their cohort set by participant-reported clinical history. Material: PBMCs or T cells enriched from blood (not recorded which). The receptor's source is a man younger than 35 who had recovered from COVID-19. The genes are TRBV6-5 and TRBJ1-1; 9 nucleotides line up with TRBD1. The CDR3 coding sequence is TGTGCCAGCAGAACACTACAGGGGGCGGACACTGAAGCTTTCTTT. It translates to CASRTLQGADTEAFF.